This T cell receptor beta chain was sequenced in a study of response to subunit inactivated influenza vaccine. Whole-study results and caveats: Authors suggested that a seasonal influenza vaccination recruits few new T cells each time.

Each CDR3 protein gets one entry after TCRdb re-called the RT-PCR reads with MiXCR. Among about 530,000 distinct CDR3 sequences, over 10% were seen once, and the ten largest hold about an eighth. This clonotype was counted between two and nine times. The antigen remains undetermined. The CDR3 totals 17 residues. Germline V gene lookup returns CDR1 SGDLS and CDR2 YYNGEE. Trimming removed 0 bases from V and 4 bases from J, with 16 bases in between. This sequence was found in a man over 45 who received an inactivated influenza vaccine. The genes are TRBV9 and TRBJ2-2; D might be TRBD2 (7 bases). The sequencing used PBMCs from blood, collected 45 days after vaccination. The CDR3 is CASSVAGGALVTGELFF. The CDR3 DNA sequence: TGTGCCAGCAGCGTAGCTGGGGGGGCTTTAGTCACCGGGGAGCTGTTTTTT.